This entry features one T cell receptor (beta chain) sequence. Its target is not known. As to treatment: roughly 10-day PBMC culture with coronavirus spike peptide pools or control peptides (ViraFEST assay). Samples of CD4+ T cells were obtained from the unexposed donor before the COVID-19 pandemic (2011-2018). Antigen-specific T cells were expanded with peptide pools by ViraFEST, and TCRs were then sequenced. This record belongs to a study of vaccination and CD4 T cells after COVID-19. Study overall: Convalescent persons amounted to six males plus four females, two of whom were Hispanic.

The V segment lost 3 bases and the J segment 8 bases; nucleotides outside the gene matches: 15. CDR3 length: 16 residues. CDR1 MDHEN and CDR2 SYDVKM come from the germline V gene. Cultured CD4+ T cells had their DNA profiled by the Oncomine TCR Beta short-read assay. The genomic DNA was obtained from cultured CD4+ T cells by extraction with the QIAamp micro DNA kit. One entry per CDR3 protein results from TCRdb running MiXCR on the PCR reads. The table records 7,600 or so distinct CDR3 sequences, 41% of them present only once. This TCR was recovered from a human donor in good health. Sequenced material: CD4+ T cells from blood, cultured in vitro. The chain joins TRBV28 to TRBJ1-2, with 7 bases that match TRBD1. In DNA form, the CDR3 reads TGTGCCAGCAGTTTTCTCGGGAAGAACAGGGGTTTGGGCTACACCTTC. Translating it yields CASSFLGKNRGLGYTF.